Below, 8 T cell receptor beta chains from the same sample are listed, as sequenced in a study of CD8+ T cells in alopecia areata. Reverse transcription of extracted RNA yielded cDNA, which provided the sequencing template. Profiling relied on immunoSEQ multiplex PCR, and the TCRdb table lists in-frame clones only, not all of them. The table has 89,000 or so clones, about 51% seen once. The sequenced material came from NKG2D-high CD8+ T cells sorted from blood. These receptors originate from a human donor with alopecia areata.

In its sample, this clone was seen a few times. The J gene is TRBJ2-6, the V gene TRBV29-1; D is uncertain. This CDR3 spans 17 amino acids. Germline CDR1 SQVTM, CDR2 ANQGSEA. Trimming removed 7 bases from V and 0 bases from J, with 19 bases in between. CDR3 sequence (DNA): TGCAGCGCCTCTGGAGAGCCCGAAAACTCTGGGGCCAACGTCCTGACTTTC. Translating gives CSASGEPENSGANVLTF.

The chain is built from TRBV6-6 and TRBJ1-5; 9 bases are a match to TRBD1. Germline assignment: CDR1 MNHNY and CDR2 SVGAGI (reference sequence). After removal of 0 bases from V and 6 bases from J, the junction contained 6 bases not matched to a gene. The CDR3 totals 16 residues. CDR3 sequence (DNA): TGTGCCAGCAGTTACTCAGGTACAGGGGGCCGTCAGCCCCAGCATTTT. Residues: CASSYSGTGGRQPQHF.

Only a few counts were recorded for this clone. This sequence joins TRBV7-2 and TRBJ2-1, with 12 nucleotides matching TRBD2. The CDR3 length is 16 residues. V lost 5 bases, J lost 0 bases, and 2 bases stayed unmatched. Germline CDR1 reads SGHTA; CDR2 reads FQGNSA. The CDR3 DNA follows: TGTGCCAGCAGCGTACTAGCGGGGGGCTCCTACAATGAGCAGTTCTTC. As protein: CASSVLAGGSYNEQFF.

The chain employs TRBV7-9 and TRBJ2-1, with 12 bases that match TRBD2. This CDR3 has 16 amino acids. CDR1 SEHNR and CDR2 FQNEAQ come from the germline V gene (reference sequence). Trimming removed 2 bases from V and 8 bases from J; junction bases left unmatched: 7. The CDR3 DNA reads as TGTGCCAGCAGCTTAATGACTAGCGGGGGCTTCGATGAGCAGTTCTTC. Its translation is CASSLMTSGGFDEQFF.

This sequence joins TRBV27 and TRBJ2-7; D not certain. The CDR3 runs 12 residues. The germline V and J ends were trimmed by 4 bases and 5 bases, with 9 bases remaining between them. CDR1 MNHEY and CDR2 SMNVEV come from the germline V gene (reference sequence). The CDR3 here is CASSSPWDEQYF. CDR3 DNA sequence: TGTGCCAGCAGTTCACCATGGGACGAGCAGTACTTC.

This rearrangement joins TRBV29-1 to TRBJ2-1; D ambiguous. Trimming removed 2 bases from V and 1 base from J, with 12 bases in between. This CDR3 spans 15 amino acids. Germline V gene data show CDR1 as SQVTM and CDR2 as ANQGSEA. In DNA, the CDR3 is TGCAGCGTTGAACAGACCGTCCTATCCTACAATGAGCAGTTCTTC. Translation gives CSVEQTVLSYNEQFF.

This rearrangement joins TRBV7-2 to TRBJ2-1; D perhaps matches TRBD1 (6 bases). Germline V gene lookup returns CDR1 SGHTA and CDR2 FQGNSA. V was shortened by 1 base and J by 7 bases, with 14 bases between the two germline ends. The CDR3 length is 15 residues. The CDR3 region has the DNA TGTGCCAGCAGCTTAGTCAGGGGCGGAAGAAATGAGCAGTTCTTC. Amino acid sequence: CASSLVRGGRNEQFF.

The sample holds a few counts of this clone. The gene calls are TRBV14 and TRBJ1-2, with TRBD1 matching 7 bases. The CDR3 spans 13 residues. V was clipped by 10 bases and J by 8 bases; unmatched bases: 13. Looked up from germline, CDR1 is SGHDN and CDR2 is FVKESK. CDR3 amino acids: CATVKRQGGGYTF. CDR3 nucleotides: TGTGCCACCGTCAAGAGACAGGGAGGAGGCTACACCTTC.